This T cell receptor (beta chain) was captured in a study of T cells after yellow fever vaccination. Findings of the study overall: Only a small proportion of the clonotypes turned up in both the CD4 and the CD8 compartments, likely arising from convergent recombination. Abundant contaminating clonotypes from the bulk population could appear in FACS-sorted repertoires. Weaker, the secondary response peaked sooner, at day 5 versus 15.

Production of TCR cDNA was by 5'RACE template switching, which also added a universal primer site and UMIs. TCRdb called the 5' RACE reads again in MiXCR, with one record for every CDR3 protein. The sample consists of roughly 500,000 distinct CDR3 sequences, around 21% of them appearing once. V was shortened by 0 bases and J by 8 bases, with 15 bases between the two germline ends. Germline values: CDR1 SGDLS, CDR2 YYNGEE. This CDR3 is 15 amino acids long. This clonotype occurred a few times. Its antigen is still unknown. The chain employs TRBV9 and TRBJ2-1, with D maybe TRBD2 (5 bases). The origin of this receptor is a man aged 25-45 years who received the YFV17D yellow fever vaccine. Sample: PBMCs, taken 15 days after the yellow fever booster vaccination. CDR3 protein: CASSVGSLGVDEQFF. The CDR3 DNA is TGTGCCAGCAGCGTAGGGTCCCTGGGAGTGGATGAGCAGTTCTTC.